This T cell receptor (beta chain) was sequenced for a study of blood T cell repertoires in COVID-19. For the study at large: Acute-phase and convalescent COVID-19 samples originated in the United States, Italy and Spain.

This CDR3 has 14 amino acids. In germline, CDR1 is MNHEY, CDR2 SMNVEV (reference sequence). J was trimmed by 1 base and V by 5 bases; bases with no gene match: 4. This clone was seen more than once but under ten times. Profiling relied on immunoSEQ multiplex PCR, and the TCRdb table lists in-frame clones only, not all of them. Found here are about 180,000 clones, about 75% of them singletons; the top ten hold about 28%. This sequence originates from a woman aged 65 to 85 with acute or convalescent COVID-19. This rearrangement joins TRBV27 to TRBJ1-2; 7 bases agree with TRBD1. The specimen was peripheral blood. CDR3 bases: TGTGCCAGCAGTCTGACAGGGATTAACTATGGCTACACCTTC. Amino acids: CASSLTGINYGYTF.